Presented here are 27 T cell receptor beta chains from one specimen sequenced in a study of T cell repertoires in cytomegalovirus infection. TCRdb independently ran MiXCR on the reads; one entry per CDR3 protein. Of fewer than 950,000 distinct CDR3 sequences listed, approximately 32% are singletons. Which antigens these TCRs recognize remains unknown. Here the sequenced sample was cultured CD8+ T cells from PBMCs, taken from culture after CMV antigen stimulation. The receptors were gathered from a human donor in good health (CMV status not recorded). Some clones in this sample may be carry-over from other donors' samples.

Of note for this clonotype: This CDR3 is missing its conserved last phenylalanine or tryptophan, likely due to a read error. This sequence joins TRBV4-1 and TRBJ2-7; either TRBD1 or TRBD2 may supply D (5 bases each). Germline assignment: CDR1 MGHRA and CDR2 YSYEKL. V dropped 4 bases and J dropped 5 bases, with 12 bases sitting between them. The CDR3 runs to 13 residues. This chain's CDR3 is CASSLVRGDEQYA. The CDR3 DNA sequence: TGCGCCAGCAGCCTAGTGAGGGGAGACGAGCAGTACGCC.

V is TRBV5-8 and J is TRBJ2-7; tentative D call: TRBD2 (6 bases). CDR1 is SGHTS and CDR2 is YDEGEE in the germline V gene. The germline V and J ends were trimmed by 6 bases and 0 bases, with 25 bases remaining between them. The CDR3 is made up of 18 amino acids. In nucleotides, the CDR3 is TGTGCCAGCACCCCAGAATTTGACCCGGGGGAGAGCTCCTACGAGCAGTACGTC. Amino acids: CASTPEFDPGESSYEQYV.

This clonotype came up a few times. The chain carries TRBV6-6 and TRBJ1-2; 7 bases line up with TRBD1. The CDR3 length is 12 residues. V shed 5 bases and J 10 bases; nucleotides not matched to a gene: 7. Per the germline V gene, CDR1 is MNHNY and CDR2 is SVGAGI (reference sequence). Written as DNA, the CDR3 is TGTGCCAGCAGTACCCGACAGGGCGTCTACACCTTC. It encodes CASSTRQGVYTF.

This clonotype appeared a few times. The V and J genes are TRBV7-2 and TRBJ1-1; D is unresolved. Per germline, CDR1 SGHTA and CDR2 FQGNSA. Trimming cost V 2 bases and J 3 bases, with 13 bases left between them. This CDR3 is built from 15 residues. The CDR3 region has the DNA TGTGCCAGCAGCTTAAGATCCCAGATTCACACTGAAGCTTTCTTT. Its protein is CASSLRSQIHTEAFF.

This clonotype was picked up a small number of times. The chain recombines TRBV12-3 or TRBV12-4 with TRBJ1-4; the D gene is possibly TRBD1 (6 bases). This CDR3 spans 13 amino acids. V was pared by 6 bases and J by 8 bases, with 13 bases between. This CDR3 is CASSSGDGEKLFF. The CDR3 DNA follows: TGTGCCAGCAGCTCAGGGGACGGCGAAAAACTGTTTTTT.

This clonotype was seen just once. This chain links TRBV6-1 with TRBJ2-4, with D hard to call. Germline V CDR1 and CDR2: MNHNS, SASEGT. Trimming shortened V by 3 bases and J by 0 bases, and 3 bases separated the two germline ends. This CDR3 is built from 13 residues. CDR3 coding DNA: TGTGCCAGCAGTGACGTAGCCAAAAACATTCAGTACTTC. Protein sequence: CASSDVAKNIQYF.

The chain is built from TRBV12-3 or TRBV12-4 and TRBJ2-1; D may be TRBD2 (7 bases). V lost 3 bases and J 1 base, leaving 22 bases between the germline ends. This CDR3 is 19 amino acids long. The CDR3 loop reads CASSFVLGGGHDSYNEQFF. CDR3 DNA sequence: TGTGCCAGCAGTTTTGTCCTAGGGGGGGGGCACGATTCCTACAATGAGCAGTTCTTC.

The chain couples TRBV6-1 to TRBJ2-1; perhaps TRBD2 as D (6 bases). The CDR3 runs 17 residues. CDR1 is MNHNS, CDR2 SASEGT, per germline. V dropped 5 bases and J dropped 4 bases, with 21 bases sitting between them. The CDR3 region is CASSSPRGIGFYNEQFF. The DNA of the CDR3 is TGTGCCAGCAGTTCCCCCCGGGGGATAGGGTTTTACAATGAGCAGTTCTTC.

CDR3 bases: TGCGCCAGCAGCCCCGGGATTCCAACGGGGACCCAGTACTTC. It is translated as CASSPGIPTGTQYF. The V gene is TRBV4-3, the J gene TRBJ2-5; D may be TRBD2 (5 bases). The CDR3 contains 14 residues. Deletions cut 4 bases from V and 7 bases from J, with 16 bases between. Germline values: CDR1 LGHNA, CDR2 YSLEER.

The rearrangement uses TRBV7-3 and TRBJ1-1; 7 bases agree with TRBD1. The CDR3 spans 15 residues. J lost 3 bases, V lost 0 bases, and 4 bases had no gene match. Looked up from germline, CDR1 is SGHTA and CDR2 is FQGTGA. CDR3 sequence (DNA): TGTGCCAGCAGCTTAACGTGGCAGGGGGACACTGAAGCTTTCTTT. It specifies CASSLTWQGDTEAFF. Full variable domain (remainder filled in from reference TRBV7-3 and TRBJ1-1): GAGVSQTPSNKVTEKGKYVELRCDPISGHTALYWYRQSLGQGPEFLIYFQGTGAADDSGLPNDRFFAVRPEGSVSTLKIQRTERGDSAVYLCASSLTWQGDTEAFFGQGTRLTVV.

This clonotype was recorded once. CDR3 protein: CASSQKGGSGNTIYF. The CDR3 DNA reads TGTGCCAGCAGCCAAAAGGGGGGCTCTGGAAACACCATATATTTT. The gene calls are TRBV12-3 or TRBV12-4 and TRBJ1-3, with TRBD1 as a possible D gene (6 bases). The CDR3 consists of 15 residues. V gave up 6 bases and J gave up 0 bases, with 12 bases separating them.

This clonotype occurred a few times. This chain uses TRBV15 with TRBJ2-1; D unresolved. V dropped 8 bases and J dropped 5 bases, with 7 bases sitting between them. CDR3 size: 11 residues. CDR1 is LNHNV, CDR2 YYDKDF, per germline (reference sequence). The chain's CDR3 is CATGGDNEQFF. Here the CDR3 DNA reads TGTGCCACCGGTGGAGACAATGAGCAGTTCTTC.

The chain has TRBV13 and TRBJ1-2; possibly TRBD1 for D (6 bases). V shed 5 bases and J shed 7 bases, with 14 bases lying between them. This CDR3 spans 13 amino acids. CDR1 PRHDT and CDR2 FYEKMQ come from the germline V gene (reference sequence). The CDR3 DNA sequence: TGTGCCAGCAGCCCATCCCGGGGGCCTGGCTACACCTTC. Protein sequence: CASSPSRGPGYTF.

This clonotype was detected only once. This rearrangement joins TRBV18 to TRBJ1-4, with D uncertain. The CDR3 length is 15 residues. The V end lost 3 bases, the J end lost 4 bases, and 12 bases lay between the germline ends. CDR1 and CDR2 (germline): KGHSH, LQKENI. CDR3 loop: CASSPSARINEKLFF. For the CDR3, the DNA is TGTGCCAGCTCACCTTCTGCACGGATTAATGAAAAACTGTTTTTT. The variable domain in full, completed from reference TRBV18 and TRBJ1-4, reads NAGVMQNPRHLVRRRGQEARLRCSPMKGHSHVYWYRQLPEEGLKFMVYLQKENIIDESGMPKERFSAEFPKEGPSILRIQQVVRGDSAAYFCASSPSARINEKLFFGSGTQLSVL.

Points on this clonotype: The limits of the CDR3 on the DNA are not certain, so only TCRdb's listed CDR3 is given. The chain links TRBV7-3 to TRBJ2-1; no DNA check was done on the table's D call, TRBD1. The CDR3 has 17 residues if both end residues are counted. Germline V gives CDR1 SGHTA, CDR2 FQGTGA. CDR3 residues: CASSVGPGGDPYNEQFF.

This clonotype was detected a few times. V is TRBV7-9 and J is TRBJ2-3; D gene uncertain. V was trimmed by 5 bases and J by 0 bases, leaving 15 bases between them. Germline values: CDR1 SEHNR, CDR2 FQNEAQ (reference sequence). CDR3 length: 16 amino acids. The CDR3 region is CASSGAHETSTDTQYF. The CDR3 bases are TGTGCCAGCAGCGGAGCTCACGAAACTAGCACAGATACGCAGTATTTT.

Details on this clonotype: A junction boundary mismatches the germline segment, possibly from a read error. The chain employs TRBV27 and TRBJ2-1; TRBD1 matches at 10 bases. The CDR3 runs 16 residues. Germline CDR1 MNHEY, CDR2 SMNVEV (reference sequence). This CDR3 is CANSLSLGQGVFEQFF. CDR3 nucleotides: TGTGCCAACAGTTTATCACTCGGACAGGGGGTCTTTGAGCAGTTCTTC.

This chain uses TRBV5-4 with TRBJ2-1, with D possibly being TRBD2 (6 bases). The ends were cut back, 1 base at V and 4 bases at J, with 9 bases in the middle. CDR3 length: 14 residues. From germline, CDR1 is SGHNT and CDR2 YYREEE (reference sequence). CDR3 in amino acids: CASSLYGGYNEQFF. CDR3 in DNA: TGTGCCAGCAGCTTGTACGGGGGTTACAATGAGCAGTTCTTC.

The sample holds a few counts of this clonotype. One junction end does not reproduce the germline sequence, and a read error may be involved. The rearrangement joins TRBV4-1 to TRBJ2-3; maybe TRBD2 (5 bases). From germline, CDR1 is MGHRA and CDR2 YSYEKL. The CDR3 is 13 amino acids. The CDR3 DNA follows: TGTGCCAGCAGCCAGGACTTAACAGATACGCAGTATTTT. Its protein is CASSQDLTDTQYF.

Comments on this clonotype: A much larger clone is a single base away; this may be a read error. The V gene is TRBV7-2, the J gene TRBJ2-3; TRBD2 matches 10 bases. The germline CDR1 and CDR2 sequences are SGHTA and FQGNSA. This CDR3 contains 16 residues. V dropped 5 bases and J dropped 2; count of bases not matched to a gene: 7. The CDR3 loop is CASSTWTSGYTDTQYF. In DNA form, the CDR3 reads TGTGCCAGCAGCACCTGGACTAGCGGATACACAGATACGCAGTATTTT.

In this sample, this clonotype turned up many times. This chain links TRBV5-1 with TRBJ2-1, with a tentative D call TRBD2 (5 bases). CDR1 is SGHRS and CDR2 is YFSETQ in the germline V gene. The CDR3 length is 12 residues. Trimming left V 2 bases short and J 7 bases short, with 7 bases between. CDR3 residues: CASSFTRNEQFF. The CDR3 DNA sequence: TGCGCCAGCAGCTTTACTAGGAATGAGCAGTTCTTC.

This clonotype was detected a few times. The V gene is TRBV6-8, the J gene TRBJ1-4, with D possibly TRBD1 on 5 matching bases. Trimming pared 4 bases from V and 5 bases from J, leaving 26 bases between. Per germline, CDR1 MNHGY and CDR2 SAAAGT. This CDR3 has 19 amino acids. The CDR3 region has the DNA TGTGCCAGCAGTTCCCAGATGAATGCGGGGGGAGCCCTAAATGAAAAACTGTTTTTT. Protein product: CASSSQMNAGGALNEKLFF.

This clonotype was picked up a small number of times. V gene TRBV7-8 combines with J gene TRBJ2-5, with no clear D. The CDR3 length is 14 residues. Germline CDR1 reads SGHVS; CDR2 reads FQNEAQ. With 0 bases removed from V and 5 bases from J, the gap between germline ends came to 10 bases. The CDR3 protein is CASSLAREAETQYF. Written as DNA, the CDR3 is TGTGCCAGCAGCTTAGCGAGAGAGGCGGAGACCCAGTACTTC.

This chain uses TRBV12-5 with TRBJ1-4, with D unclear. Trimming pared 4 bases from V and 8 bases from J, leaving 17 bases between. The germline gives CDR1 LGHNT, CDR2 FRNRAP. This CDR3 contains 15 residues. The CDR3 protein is CASGSPDGWEEKLFF. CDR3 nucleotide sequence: TGTGCTAGTGGTTCCCCGGACGGCTGGGAGGAAAAACTGTTTTTT.

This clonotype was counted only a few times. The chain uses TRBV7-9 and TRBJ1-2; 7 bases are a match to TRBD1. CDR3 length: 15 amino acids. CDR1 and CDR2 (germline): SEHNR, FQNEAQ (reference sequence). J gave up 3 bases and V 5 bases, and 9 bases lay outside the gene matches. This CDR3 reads CASSGWDSSDYGYTF. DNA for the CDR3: TGTGCCAGCAGCGGCTGGGACAGCTCCGACTATGGCTACACCTTC. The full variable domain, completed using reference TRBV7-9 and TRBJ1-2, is DTGVSQNPRHKITKRGQNVTFRCDPISEHNRLYWYRQTLGQGPEFLTYFQNEAQLEKSRLLSDRFSAERPKGSFSTLEIQRTEQGDSAMYLCASSGWDSSDYGYTFGSGTRLTVV.

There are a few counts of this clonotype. As DNA, the CDR3 is TGTGCCAGCAGTGAGAGACAAGGGGAGAACACTGAAGCTTTCTTT. Translation: CASSERQGENTEAFF. The chain combines TRBV6-1 with TRBJ1-1; tentatively, D is TRBD1 (5 bases). The germline V and J ends were trimmed by 3 bases and 1 base, with 12 bases remaining between them. Looked up from germline, CDR1 is MNHNS and CDR2 is SASEGT. The CDR3 loop spans 15 amino acids.

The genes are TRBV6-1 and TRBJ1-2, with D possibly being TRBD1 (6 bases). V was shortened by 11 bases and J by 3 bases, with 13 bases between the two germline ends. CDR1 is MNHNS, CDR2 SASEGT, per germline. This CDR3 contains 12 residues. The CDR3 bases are TGTGCCGGGGGCGAGCCCTACTATGGCTACACCTTC. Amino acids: CAGGEPYYGYTF.